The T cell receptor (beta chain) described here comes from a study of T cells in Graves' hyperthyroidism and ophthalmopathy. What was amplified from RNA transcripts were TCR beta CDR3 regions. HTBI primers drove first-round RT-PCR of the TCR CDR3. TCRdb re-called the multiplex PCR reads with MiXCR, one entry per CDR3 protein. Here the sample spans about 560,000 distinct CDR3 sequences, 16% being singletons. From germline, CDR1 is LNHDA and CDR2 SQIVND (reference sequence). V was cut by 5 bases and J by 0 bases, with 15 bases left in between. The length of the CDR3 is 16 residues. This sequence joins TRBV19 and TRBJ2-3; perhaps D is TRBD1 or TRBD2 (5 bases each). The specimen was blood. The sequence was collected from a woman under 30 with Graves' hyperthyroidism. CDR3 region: CASSLLGTPSTDTQYF. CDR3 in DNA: TGTGCCAGTAGTCTCCTCGGGACGCCTAGCACAGATACGCAGTATTTT.